The clone carrying this T cell receptor beta chain was observed a few times. The target antigen is unknown. This record belongs to a study of regulatory T cells in long-lasting Graves disease. Overall study results and limits: TRBV28, TRBJ1-2 and TRBJ2-5 emerged as the favored segments in persistent disease.

With iRepertoire HTBI primers and Arm-PCR of CDR3 regions, TCR beta libraries were built. TCRdb used MiXCR to reprocess the multiplex PCR reads, holding one entry per CDR3 protein. In the table there are roughly 400,000 distinct CDR3 sequences, approximately 15% of which are singletons. Time point indicated: newly diagnosed GD, antithyroid drugs for less than 3 months. Following extraction of RNA from PBMCs, that RNA was used to make the TCR library. A volume of nine milliliters of peripheral blood was collected in EDTA tubes. The junction had 15 bases not matched to a gene; V was cut back by 3 bases and J by 7 bases. CDR1 is LNHDA, CDR2 SQIVND, per germline (reference sequence). The CDR3 extends over 18 amino acids. The data also belong to a second study, concerning T cells in Graves' hyperthyroidism and ophthalmopathy. Per that paper: The primer set for the first-round RT-PCR of the TCR CDR3 was HTBI. Within blood appeared most thyroid clonotypes that had expanded above 0.001.

The sample was peripheral blood mononuclear cells (PBMCs), taken at new diagnosis, from a patient treated with antithyroid drugs. The receptor was isolated from a woman between 40 and 50 years old with Graves disease. The rearrangement joins TRBV19 to TRBJ1-5; 10 nucleotides agree with TRBD1. The CDR3 reads CASSMGVGTGALQQPQHF. DNA for the CDR3: TGTGCCAGTAGTATGGGTGTGGGGACAGGGGCGCTCCAGCAGCCCCAGCATTTT. The full variable domain, in which reference TRBV19 and TRBJ1-5 provide the parts outside the CDR3, is DGGITQSPKYLFRKEGQNVTLSCEQNLNHDAMYWYRQDPGQGLRLIYYSQIVNDFQKGDIAEGYSVSREKKESFPLTVTSAQKNPTAFYLCASSMGVGTGALQQPQHFGDGTRLSIL.